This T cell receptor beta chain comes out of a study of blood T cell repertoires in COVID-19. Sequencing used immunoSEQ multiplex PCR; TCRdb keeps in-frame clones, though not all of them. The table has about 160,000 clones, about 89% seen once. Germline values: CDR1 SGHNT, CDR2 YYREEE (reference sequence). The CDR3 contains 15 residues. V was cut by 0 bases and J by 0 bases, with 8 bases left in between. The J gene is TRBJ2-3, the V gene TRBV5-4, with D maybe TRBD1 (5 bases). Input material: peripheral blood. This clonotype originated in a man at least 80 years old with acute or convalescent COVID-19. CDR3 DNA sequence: TGTGCCAGCAGCTTGGGGGGCCGGAGCACAGATACGCAGTATTTT. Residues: CASSLGGRSTDTQYF.